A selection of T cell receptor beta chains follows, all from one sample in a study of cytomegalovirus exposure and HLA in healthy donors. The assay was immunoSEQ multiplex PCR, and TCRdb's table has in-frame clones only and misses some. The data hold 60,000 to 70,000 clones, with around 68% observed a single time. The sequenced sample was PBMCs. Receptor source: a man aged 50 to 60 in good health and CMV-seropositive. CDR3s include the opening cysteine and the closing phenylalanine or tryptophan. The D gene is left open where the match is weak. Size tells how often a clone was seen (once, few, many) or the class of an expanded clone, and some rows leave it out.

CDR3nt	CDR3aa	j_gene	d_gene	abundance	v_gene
TGTGCCAGCAGTTCCCCCGGAGAAGCCCAGCATTTT	CASSSPGEAQHF	TRBJ1-5	.	.	TRBV28
TGTGCCAGCAGCCATGAAAGCAGGGGTGAAGCTTTCTTT	CASSHESRGEAFF	TRBJ1-1	.	few	TRBV11-3
TGTGCCAGTAGTCCAACTAGCGGGACCAACTACAATGAGCAGTTCTTC	CASSPTSGTNYNEQFF	TRBJ2-1	TRBD2	once	TRBV19
TGTGCCAGCAGCTTATTAACTAGCGGACGCACAGATACGCAGTATTTT	CASSLLTSGRTDTQYF	TRBJ2-3	TRBD2	.	TRBV7-6
TGCGCCAGCAGCTTGCAGGGGCCCTCCTACAATGAGCAGTTCTTC	CASSLQGPSYNEQFF	TRBJ2-1	.	.	TRBV5-1
TGTGCCAGCAGCTCGTGGGGCCTAGTGGGGCGCAATGAGCAGTTCTTC	CASSSWGLVGRNEQFF	TRBJ2-1	.	.	TRBV5-6
TGTGCCAGCAGTTACCAGGGCGGCACTGAAGCTTTCTTT	CASSYQGGTEAFF	TRBJ1-1	.	.	TRBV6-5
TGTGCCAGCAGTGGCTCCTCACTAGCGGGAGCCTACGAGCAGTACTTC	CASSGSSLAGAYEQYF	TRBJ2-7	TRBD2	few	TRBV2
TGCGCCAGCAGCTCCGGGACAGCATATGGCTACACCTTC	CASSSGTAYGYTF	TRBJ1-2	TRBD1	few	TRBV5-1
TGTGCCTGGAAGCGAGGCAATCAGCCCCAGCATTTT	CAWKRGNQPQHF	TRBJ1-5	.	.	TRBV30